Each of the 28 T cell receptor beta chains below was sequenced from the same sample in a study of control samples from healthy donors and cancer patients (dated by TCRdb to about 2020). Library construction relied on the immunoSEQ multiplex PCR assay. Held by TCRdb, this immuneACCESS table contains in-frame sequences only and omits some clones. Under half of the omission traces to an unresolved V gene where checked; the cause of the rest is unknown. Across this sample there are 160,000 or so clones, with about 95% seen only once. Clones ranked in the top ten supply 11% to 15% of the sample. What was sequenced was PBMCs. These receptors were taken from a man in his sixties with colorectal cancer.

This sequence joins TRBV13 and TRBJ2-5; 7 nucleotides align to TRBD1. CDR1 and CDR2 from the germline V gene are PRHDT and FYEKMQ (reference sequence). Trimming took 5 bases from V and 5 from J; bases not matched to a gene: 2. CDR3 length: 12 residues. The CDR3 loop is CASSRRGETQYF. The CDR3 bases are TGTGCCAGCAGCCGCAGGGGGGAGACCCAGTACTTC.

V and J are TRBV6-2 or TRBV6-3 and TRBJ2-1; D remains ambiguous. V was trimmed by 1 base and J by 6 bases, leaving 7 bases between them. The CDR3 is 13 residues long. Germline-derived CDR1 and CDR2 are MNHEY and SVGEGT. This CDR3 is CASSYLFGNEQFF. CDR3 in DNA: TGTGCCAGCAGTTACTTGTTCGGCAATGAGCAGTTCTTC.

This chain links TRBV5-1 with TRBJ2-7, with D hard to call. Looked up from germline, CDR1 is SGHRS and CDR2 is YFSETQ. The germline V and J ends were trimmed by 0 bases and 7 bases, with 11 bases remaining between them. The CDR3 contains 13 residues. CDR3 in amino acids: CASSLAPGGEQYF. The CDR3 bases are TGCGCCAGCAGCTTGGCCCCGGGCGGTGAGCAGTACTTC.

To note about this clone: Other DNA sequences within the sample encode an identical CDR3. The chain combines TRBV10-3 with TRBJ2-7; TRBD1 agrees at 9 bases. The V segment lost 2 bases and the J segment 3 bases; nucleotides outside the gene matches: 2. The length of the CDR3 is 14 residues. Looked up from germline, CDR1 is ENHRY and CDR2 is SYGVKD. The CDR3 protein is CAISETGQGYEQYF. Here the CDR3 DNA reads TGTGCCATCAGTGAGACGGGACAGGGCTACGAGCAGTACTTC.

CDR3 residues: CASSPESRETQYF. For the CDR3, the DNA is TGCGCCAGCAGCCCGGAGTCGAGGGAGACCCAGTACTTC. The chain employs TRBV5-1 and TRBJ2-5, with D uncertain. Trimming pared 4 bases from V and 5 bases from J, leaving 12 bases between. Germline V lookup: CDR1 SGHRS, CDR2 YFSETQ. This CDR3 is 13 amino acids long.

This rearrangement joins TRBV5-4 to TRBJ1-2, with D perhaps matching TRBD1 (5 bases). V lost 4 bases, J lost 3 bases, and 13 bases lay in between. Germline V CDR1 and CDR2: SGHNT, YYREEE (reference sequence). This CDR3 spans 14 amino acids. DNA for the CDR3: TGTGCCAGCAGCCCAGGTGGGGGAGACTATGGCTACACCTTC. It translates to CASSPGGGDYGYTF.

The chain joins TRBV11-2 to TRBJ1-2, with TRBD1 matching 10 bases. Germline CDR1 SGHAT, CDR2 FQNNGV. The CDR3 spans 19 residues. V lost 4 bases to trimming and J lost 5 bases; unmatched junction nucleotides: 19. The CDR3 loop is CASSSAPAGTGALNYGYTF. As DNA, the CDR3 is TGTGCCAGCAGCTCCGCCCCCGCCGGGACAGGGGCTCTCAATTATGGCTACACCTTC.

CDR3 amino acids: CASSQDHSGGGRRQYF. The CDR3 nucleotides are TGTGCCAGCAGCCAAGATCATAGCGGGGGGGGGCGAAGGCAGTATTTT. V and J are TRBV3-1 (or the pseudogene TRBV3-2) and TRBJ2-3; 11 nucleotides line up with TRBD2. Trimming removed 0 bases from V and 11 bases from J; junction bases left unmatched: 10. CDR3 length equals 16 residues. Per germline, CDR1 LGHDT and CDR2 YNNKEL (reference sequence).

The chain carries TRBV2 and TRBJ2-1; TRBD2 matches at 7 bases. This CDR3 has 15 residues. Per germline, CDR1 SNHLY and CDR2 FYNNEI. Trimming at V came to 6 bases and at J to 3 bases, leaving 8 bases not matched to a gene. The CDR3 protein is CASSGTRELYNEQFF. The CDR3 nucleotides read TGTGCCAGCAGCGGGACGCGGGAGCTCTACAATGAGCAGTTCTTC.

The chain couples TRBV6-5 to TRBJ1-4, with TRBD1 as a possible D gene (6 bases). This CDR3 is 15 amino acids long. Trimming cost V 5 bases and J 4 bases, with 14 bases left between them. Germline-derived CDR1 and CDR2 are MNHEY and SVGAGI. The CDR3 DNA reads TGTGCCAGCAGTCAGGGGAGACAGAGTAATGAAAAACTGTTTTTT. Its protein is CASSQGRQSNEKLFF.

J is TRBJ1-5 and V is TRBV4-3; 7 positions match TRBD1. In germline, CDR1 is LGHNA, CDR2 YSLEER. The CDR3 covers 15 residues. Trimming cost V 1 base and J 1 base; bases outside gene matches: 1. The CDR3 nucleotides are TGCGCCAGCAGCCAAGCGACAGGGAGCAATCAGCCCCAGCATTTT. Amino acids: CASSQATGSNQPQHF.

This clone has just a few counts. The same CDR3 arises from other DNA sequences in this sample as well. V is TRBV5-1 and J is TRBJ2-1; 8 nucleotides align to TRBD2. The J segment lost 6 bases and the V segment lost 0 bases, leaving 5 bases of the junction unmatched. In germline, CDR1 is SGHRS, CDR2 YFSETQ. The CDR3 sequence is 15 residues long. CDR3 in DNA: TGCGCCAGCAGCTTGGAGCGGGGGCGGGTCAATGAGCAGTTCTTC. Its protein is CASSLERGRVNEQFF.

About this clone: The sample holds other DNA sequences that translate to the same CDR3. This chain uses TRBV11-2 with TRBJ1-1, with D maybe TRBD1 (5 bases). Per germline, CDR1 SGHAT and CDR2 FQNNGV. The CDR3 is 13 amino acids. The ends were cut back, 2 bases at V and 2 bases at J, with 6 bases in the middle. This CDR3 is CASSLQGNTEAFF. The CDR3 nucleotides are TGTGCCAGCAGCTTACAGGGTAACACTGAAGCTTTCTTT.

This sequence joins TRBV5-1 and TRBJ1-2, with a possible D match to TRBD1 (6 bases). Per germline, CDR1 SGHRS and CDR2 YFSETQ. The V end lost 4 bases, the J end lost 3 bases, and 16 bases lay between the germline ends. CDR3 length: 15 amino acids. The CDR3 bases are TGCGCCAGCAGCCTGGACAGTCCTTTGGACTATGGCTACACCTTC. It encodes CASSLDSPLDYGYTF. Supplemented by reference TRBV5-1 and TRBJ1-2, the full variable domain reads KAGVTQTPRYLIKTRGQQVTLSCSPISGHRSVSWYQQTPGQGLQFLFEYFSETQRNKGNFPGRFSGRQFSNSRSEMNVSTLELGDSALYLCASSLDSPLDYGYTFGSGTRLTVV.

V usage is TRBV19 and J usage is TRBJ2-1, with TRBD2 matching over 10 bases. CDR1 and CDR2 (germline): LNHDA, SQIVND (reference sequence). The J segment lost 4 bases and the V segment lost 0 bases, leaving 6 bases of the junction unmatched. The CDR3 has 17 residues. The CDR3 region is CASSIEGSGGPYNEQFF. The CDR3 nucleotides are TGTGCCAGTAGTATAGAAGGTAGCGGGGGGCCTTACAATGAGCAGTTCTTC.

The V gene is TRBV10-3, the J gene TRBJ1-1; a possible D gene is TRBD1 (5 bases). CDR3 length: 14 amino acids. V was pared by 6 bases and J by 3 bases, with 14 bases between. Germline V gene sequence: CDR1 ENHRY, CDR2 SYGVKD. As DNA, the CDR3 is TGTGCCATCAGAGGTTTACAGGATGACACTGAAGCTTTCTTT. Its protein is CAIRGLQDDTEAFF.

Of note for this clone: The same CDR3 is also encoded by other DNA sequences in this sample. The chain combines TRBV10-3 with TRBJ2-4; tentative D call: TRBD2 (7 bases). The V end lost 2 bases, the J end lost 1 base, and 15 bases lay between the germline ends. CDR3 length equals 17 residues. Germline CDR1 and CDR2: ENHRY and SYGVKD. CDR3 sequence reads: CAISEGGGAGAKNIQYF. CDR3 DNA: TGTGCCATCAGTGAGGGGGGGGGCGCGGGGGCCAAAAACATTCAGTACTTC.

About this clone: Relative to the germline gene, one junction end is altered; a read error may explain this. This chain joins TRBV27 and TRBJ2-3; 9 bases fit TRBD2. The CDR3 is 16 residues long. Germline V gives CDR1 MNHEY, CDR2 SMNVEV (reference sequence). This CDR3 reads CASSSTGLAFPDTQYF. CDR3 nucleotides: TGCGCCAGCAGCTCGACCGGACTAGCGTTCCCAGATACGCAGTATTTT.

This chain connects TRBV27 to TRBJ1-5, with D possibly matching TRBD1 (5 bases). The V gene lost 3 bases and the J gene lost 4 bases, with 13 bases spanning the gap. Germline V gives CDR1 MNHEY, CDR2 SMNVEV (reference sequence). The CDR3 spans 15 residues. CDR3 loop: CASSFIGTENQPQHF. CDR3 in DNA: TGTGCCAGCAGTTTTATAGGGACGGAGAATCAGCCCCAGCATTTT.

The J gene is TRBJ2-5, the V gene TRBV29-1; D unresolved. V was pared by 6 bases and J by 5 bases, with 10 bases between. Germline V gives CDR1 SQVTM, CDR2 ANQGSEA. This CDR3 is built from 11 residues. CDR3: CSVVLGETQYF. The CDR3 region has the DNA TGCAGCGTCGTACTTGGGGAGACCCAGTACTTC.

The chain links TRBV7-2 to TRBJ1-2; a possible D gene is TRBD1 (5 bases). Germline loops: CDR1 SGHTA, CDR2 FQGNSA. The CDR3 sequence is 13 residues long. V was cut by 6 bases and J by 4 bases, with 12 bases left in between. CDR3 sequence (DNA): TGTGCCAGCAGTACGGGGGGGGGCTATGGCTACACCTTC. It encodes CASSTGGGYGYTF.

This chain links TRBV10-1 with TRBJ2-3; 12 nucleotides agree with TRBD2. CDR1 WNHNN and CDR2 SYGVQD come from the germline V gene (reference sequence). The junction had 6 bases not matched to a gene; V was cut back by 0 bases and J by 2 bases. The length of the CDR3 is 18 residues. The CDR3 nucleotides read TGCGCCAGCAGTGAGTCCCGGGGACTAGCGGGTACCACAGATACGCAGTATTTT. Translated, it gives CASSESRGLAGTTDTQYF.

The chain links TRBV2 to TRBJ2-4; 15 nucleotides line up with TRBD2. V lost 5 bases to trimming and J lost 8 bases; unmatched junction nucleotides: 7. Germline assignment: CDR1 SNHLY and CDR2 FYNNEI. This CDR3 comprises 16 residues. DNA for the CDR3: TGTGCCAGCAGTTTGCGGACTAGCGGGGGGGCTGACATTCAGTACTTC. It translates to CASSLRTSGGADIQYF.

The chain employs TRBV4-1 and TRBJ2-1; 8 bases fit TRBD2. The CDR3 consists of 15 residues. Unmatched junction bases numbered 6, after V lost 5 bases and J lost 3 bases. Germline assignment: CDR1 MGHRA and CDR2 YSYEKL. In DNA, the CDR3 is TGCGCCAGCAGCGAGAGGGGACTAGACTACAATGAGCAGTTCTTC. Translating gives CASSERGLDYNEQFF.

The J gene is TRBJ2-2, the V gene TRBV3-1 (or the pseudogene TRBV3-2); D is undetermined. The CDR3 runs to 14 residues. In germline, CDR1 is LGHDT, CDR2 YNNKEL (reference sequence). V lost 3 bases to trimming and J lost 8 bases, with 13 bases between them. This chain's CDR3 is CASSHPPPLGELFF. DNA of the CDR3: TGTGCCAGCAGCCACCCACCGCCGTTGGGGGAGCTGTTTTTT.

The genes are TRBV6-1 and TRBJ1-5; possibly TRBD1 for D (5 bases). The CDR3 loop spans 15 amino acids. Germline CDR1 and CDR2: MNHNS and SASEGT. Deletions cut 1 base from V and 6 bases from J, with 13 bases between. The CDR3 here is CASSEGGDEVQPQHF. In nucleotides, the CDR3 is TGTGCCAGCAGTGAAGGAGGGGACGAAGTTCAGCCCCAGCATTTT.

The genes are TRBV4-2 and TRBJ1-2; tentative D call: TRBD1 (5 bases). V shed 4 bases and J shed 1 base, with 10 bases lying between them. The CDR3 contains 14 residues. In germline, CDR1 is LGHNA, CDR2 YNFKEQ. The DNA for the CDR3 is TGTGCCAGCAGCCCAGGGACGATTAACTATGGCTACACCTTC. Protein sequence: CASSPGTINYGYTF.

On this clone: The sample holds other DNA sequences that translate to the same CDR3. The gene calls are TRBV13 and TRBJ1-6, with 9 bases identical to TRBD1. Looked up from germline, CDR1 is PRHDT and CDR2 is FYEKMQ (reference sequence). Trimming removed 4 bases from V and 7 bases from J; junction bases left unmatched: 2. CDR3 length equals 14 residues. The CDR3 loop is CASSYGQGNSPLHF. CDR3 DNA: TGTGCCAGCAGCTACGGACAGGGGAATTCACCCCTCCACTTT.